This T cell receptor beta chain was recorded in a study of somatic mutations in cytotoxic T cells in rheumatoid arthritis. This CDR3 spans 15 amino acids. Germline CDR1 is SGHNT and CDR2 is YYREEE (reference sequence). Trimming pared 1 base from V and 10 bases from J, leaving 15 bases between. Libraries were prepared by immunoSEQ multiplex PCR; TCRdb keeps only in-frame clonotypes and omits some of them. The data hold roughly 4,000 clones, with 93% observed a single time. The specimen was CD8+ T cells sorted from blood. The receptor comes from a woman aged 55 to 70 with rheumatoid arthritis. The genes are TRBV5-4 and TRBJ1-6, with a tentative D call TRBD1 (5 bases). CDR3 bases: TGTGCCAGCAGCTTGTATCCAGGGATAGAGTCACCCCTCCACTTT. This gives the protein CASSLYPGIESPLHF.